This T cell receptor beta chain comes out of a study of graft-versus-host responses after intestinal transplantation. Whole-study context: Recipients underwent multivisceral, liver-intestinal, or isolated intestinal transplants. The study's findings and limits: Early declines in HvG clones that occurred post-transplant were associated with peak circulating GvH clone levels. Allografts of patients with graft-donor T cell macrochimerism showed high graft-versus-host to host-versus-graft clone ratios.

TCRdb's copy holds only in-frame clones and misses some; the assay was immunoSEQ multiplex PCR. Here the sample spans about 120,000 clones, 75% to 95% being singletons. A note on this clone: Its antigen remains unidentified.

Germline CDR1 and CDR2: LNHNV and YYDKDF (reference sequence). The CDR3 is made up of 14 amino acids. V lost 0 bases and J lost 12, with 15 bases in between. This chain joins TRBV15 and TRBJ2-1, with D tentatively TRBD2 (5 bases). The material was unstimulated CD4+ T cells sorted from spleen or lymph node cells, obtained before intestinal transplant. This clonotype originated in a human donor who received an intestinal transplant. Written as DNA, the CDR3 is TGTGCCACCAGCAGAGAGGTGGAGGCAAGGGCGCAGTTCTTC. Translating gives CATSREVEARAQFF. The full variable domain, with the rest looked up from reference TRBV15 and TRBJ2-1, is DAMVIQNPRYQVTQFGKPVTLSCSQTLNHNVMYWYQQKSSQAPKLLFHYYDKDFNNEADTPDNFQSRRPNTSFCFLDIRSPGLGDTAMYLCATSREVEARAQFFGPGTRLTVL.